These 10 T cell receptor beta chains share one sample of origin, sequenced in a study of cytomegalovirus exposure and HLA in healthy donors. The PCR employed 60 Vbeta primers together with 13 Jbeta primers. The data were produced by immunoSEQ multiplex PCR, yet TCRdb's version contains in-frame clones alone and is incomplete. Here the sample spans 100,000 or so clones, 65% to 80% being singletons. The sequencing sample was made of PBMCs. These receptors came from a woman aged 35 to 49 in good health and CMV-seronegative.

Comment on this clone: The junction departs from germline at one end; a sequencing error may be responsible. The chain links TRBV7-8 to TRBJ2-7; 7 bases match TRBD1. The length of the CDR3 is 12 residues. CDR1 and CDR2 from the germline V gene are SGHVS and FQNEAQ. The CDR3: CASSLARTGLNF. As DNA, the CDR3 is TGTGCCAGCAGCTTAGCCCGGACAGGTCTGAACTTC.

CDR3 loop: CASSQVTRGSYEQYF. The CDR3 nucleotides read TGTGCCAGCAGCCAAGTAACGCGGGGGAGCTACGAGCAGTACTTC. The chain is built from TRBV14 and TRBJ2-7; 7 bases are a match to TRBD2. Trimming removed 1 base from V and 3 bases from J; junction bases left unmatched: 6. In germline, CDR1 is SGHDN, CDR2 FVKESK. This CDR3 has 15 residues.

The V and J genes are TRBV29-1 and TRBJ2-3, with unresolved D. Germline loops: CDR1 SQVTM, CDR2 ANQGSEA. V dropped 3 bases and J dropped 7 bases, with 8 bases sitting between them. There are 11 residues in the CDR3. CDR3 sequence (DNA): TGCAGCGTTGACGGTCCTTATACGCAGTATTTT. It is translated as CSVDGPYTQYF.

The rearrangement joins TRBV6-5 to TRBJ1-2, with D uncertain. Trimming stripped 5 bases from V and 3 bases from J, with 10 bases between. This CDR3 comprises 13 residues. CDR1 is MNHEY, CDR2 SVGAGI, per germline. The CDR3 nucleotides read TGTGCCAGCAGTGAAGACATTCACTATGGCTACACCTTC. It translates to CASSEDIHYGYTF.

The J gene is TRBJ1-1, the V gene TRBV4-3; D not certain. This CDR3 has 16 amino acids. The germline V gene encodes CDR1 LGHNA and CDR2 YSLEER. The V end lost 0 bases, the J end lost 1 base, and 12 bases lay between the germline ends. This chain's CDR3 is CASSQDPVGGNTEAFF. Here the CDR3 DNA reads TGCGCCAGCAGCCAAGATCCAGTGGGAGGGAACACTGAAGCTTTCTTT.

This clone was picked up one time. DNA of the CDR3: TGTGCCATCAGTGCGGAAAACAGGGGGGACTATGGCTACACCTTC. Translated, it gives CAISAENRGDYGYTF. The rearrangement joins TRBV10-3 to TRBJ1-2; 8 nucleotides match TRBD1. Trimming cost V 4 bases and J 3 bases; bases outside gene matches: 7. This CDR3 is 15 amino acids long. Germline V CDR1 and CDR2: ENHRY, SYGVKD.

V usage is TRBV5-5 and J usage is TRBJ2-2, with 7 bases that match TRBD2. The ends lost 1 base at V and 4 bases at J; junction bases unmatched: 7. The germline V gene has CDR1 SGHKS and CDR2 YYEKEE (reference sequence). This CDR3 has 16 residues. The DNA for the CDR3 is TGTGCCAGCAGCTTGTTACGGCTAGCGGCCACCGGGGAGCTGTTTTTT. Its translation is CASSLLRLAATGELFF.

The chain is built from TRBV18 and TRBJ2-2; the D gene is possibly TRBD1 (5 bases). The CDR3 has 15 amino acids. The ends were cut back, 3 bases at V and 5 bases at J, with 13 bases in the middle. Germline V gene lookup returns CDR1 KGHSH and CDR2 LQKENI. The CDR3 DNA sequence: TGTGCCAGCTCACCCCAGGGATATGGAACCGGGGAGCTGTTTTTT. It encodes CASSPQGYGTGELFF.

This clone occurred a few times. The V and J genes are TRBV7-3 and TRBJ2-1, with 8 nucleotides matching TRBD2. The CDR3 length is 15 residues. In germline, CDR1 is SGHTA, CDR2 FQGTGA. V gave up 5 bases and J gave up 6 bases; unmatched junction bases: 9. The CDR3 spells CASSGRGTSINEQFF. Here the CDR3 DNA reads TGTGCCAGCAGCGGGCGGGGGACTAGTATCAATGAGCAGTTCTTC.

The chain links TRBV5-1 to TRBJ1-4; 9 nucleotides line up with TRBD1. The ends lost 0 bases at V and 8 bases at J; junction bases unmatched: 5. Germline V gives CDR1 SGHRS, CDR2 YFSETQ. The CDR3 totals 15 residues. The CDR3 DNA reads as TGCGCCAGCAGCTTGGCCGGGACAGGGAGGGAAAAACTGTTTTTT. Residues: CASSLAGTGREKLFF.